This paragraph covers one T cell receptor (beta chain) sequence. What it recognizes is unknown. Germline V gene lookup returns CDR1 SQVTM and CDR2 ANQGSEA. Trimming left V 2 bases short and J 5 bases short, with 17 bases between. This CDR3 has 15 residues. Reverse transcribing all isolated RNA meant expressed TCRB transcripts were sequenced. The table came from immunoSEQ multiplex PCR; TCRdb's copy has only in-frame clones and leaves some out. Of around 400,000 clones in the sample, around 15% were seen once. This sample was included in a study of beta chain features in type 1 diabetes. Whole-study findings and limits: Patients showed naive, central memory and Treg TCRB repertoires that appeared more similar than those of healthy donors. Overrepresentation of cells with high TCR expression could result from cDNA sequencing.

The chain links TRBV29-1 to TRBJ2-3; TRBD2 might be the D (5 bases). Material for sequencing was naive CD4+ T cells from blood. This clonotype was sampled from a woman aged 18-29 years in good health. The CDR3 nucleotides read TGCAGCGTTGAAATGGCGGGTATCGGGATAGATACGCAGTATTTT. Its protein product is CSVEMAGIGIDTQYF.